This T cell receptor (beta chain) appears in the sequencing data of a study of shared clonotypes between healthy human individuals. The assay ran at deep level. The assay was immunoSEQ multiplex PCR, and TCRdb's table has in-frame clones only and misses some. The profile shows 1,500,000 or so clones, approximately 98.5% of them singletons. Germline CDR1 and CDR2: SGHTA and FQGTGA. This CDR3 is built from 13 residues. Trimming cost V 6 bases and J 8 bases, with 14 bases left between them. Sequenced material: naive CD4+ T cells sorted from blood. Subset noted: CD45RA+ positively selected. The chain carries TRBV7-3 and TRBJ2-1, with D possibly matching TRBD2 (5 bases). The sequence was obtained from a man aged 30-40 years in good health. The CDR3 DNA reads TGTGCCAGCAGTCTAGCCCCGAGGGATGAGCAGTTCTTC. Protein: CASSLAPRDEQFF.